This T cell receptor beta chain was observed in a study of cytomegalovirus exposure and HLA in healthy donors. As for the study in general: Of 350 to 400 genotyped donors, more than 65% grouped in the Caucasian-associated ancestry cluster.

The CDR3 has 15 amino acids. With 3 bases removed from V and 1 base from J, the gap between germline ends came to 15 bases. Germline V gene sequence: CDR1 GTSNPN, CDR2 SVGIG (reference sequence). With 60 Vbeta and 13 Jbeta primers, the PCR was carried out. Using immunoSEQ multiplex PCR, the repertoire was profiled, and TCRdb retains in-frame clones only, with some absent. The data show roughly 200,000 clones, around 79% seen once. Sequenced: PBMCs. The source of this sequence is a woman aged 30 to 39 in good health and CMV-seropositive. The genes are TRBV30 and TRBJ1-1, with D tentatively TRBD1 (5 bases). The CDR3 DNA follows: TGTGCCTGGAGGGAGAAGACAGCATCGAACACTGAAGCTTTCTTT. It is translated as CAWREKTASNTEAFF. Complete variable domain (other parts from reference TRBV30 and TRBJ1-1): SQTIHQWPATLVQPVGSPLSLECTVEGTSNPNLYWYRQAAGRGLQLLFYSVGIGQISSEVPQNLSASRPQDRQFILSSKKLLLSDSGFYLCAWREKTASNTEAFFGQGTRLTVV.